This TCR beta chain was recovered during a study of cytotoxic CD8 clonotypes in ibrutinib-treated CLL. Findings of the study overall: Lymph node repertoires were not studied, and sampling times were unmatched.

Note on this clone: Its antigen remains unknown.

Repertoires were generated with immunoSEQ multiplex PCR, while TCRdb's copy carries only in-frame clones and drops some. In the table there are 110,000 to 150,000 clones, about 70% of which are singletons. CDR3 length equals 14 residues. Per germline, CDR1 MNHEY and CDR2 SMNVEV (reference sequence). Trimming removed 5 bases from V and 0 bases from J, with 11 bases in between. The receptor's source is a human donor with chronic lymphocytic leukemia. This chain uses TRBV27 with TRBJ2-7; no definite D call. The starting material was PBMCs, obtained after 24 months of ibrutinib treatment. CDR3 in DNA: TGTGCCAGCAGTACGAGCCATTACTCCTACGAGCAGTACTTC. Protein product: CASSTSHYSYEQYF.